This section outlines one T cell receptor (beta chain) sequence together with its context. The antigen remains undetermined. The record originates from a study of cytomegalovirus exposure and HLA in healthy donors. In the PCR, 60 Vbeta and 13 Jbeta primers were used. Clones were sequenced by immunoSEQ multiplex PCR, and TCRdb holds only the in-frame ones, with some missing. The table lists tens of thousands of clones, roughly 77% of them singletons. There are 14 residues in the CDR3. Germline V gives CDR1 MNHEY, CDR2 SVGAGI. Study results and limitations: A later analysis showed HLA-associated TCR beta chains outstripping equally common others in clonal expansion.

This receptor was taken from a man aged 25 to 40 in good health and CMV-seronegative. The gene calls are TRBV6-5 and TRBJ2-5; 9 positions match TRBD1. The last part of the DNA fits TRBJ2-7 better; the J call may be wrong. Material: PBMCs. CDR3 bases: TGTGCCAGCAGTTACTCAGGGACAGGGAGCGAGCAGTACTTC. Residues: CASSYSGTGSEQYF.